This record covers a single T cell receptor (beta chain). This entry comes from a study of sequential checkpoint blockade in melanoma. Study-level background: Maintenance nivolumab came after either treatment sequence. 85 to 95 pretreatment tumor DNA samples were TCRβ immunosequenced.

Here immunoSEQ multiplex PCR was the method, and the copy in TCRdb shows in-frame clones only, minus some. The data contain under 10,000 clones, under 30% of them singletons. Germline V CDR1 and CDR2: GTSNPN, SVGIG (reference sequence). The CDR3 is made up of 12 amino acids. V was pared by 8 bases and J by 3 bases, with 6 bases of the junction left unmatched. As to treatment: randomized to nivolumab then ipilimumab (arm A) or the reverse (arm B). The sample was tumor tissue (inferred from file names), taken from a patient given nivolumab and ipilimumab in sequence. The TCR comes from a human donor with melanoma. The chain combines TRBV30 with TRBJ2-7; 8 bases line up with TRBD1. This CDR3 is CARGQVGYEQYF. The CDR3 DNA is TGTGCCCGGGGACAGGTGGGCTACGAGCAGTACTTC.